This T cell receptor (beta chain) came from a study of early T cells in non-severe SARS-CoV-2 infection. There are many counts of this clonotype. The library protocol tagged individual cDNA molecules with unique molecular identifiers. TCRdb recomputed calls from the 5' RACE reads with MiXCR, one row per CDR3 protein. Here the sample spans 25,000 to 35,000 distinct CDR3 sequences, 4% to 5% being singletons. The origin of this receptor is an adult who was a healthcare worker with PCR-confirmed SARS-CoV-2 infection or an uninfected control (not recorded which). Sequenced input: whole blood.

The CDR3 is CSARRREYEQYF. CDR3 sequence (DNA): TGCAGTGCTAGACGCAGGGAGTACGAGCAGTACTTC. The chain recombines TRBV20-1 with TRBJ2-7, with D possibly called TRBD1 or TRBD2 (5 bases each). Per germline, CDR1 DFQATT and CDR2 SNEGSKA (reference sequence). CDR3 length: 12 residues. V lost 2 bases to trimming and J lost 4 bases, with 9 bases between them.